Included here is one T cell receptor beta chain sequence, with context. The sample holds a few counts of this clonotype. Its antigen is still unknown. Within one base of it there is no much larger clone, and no base qualities were kept. The data derive from a study of T-cell memory formation after mild COVID-19 (dated by TCRdb to the early 2020s). Describing the broader study: TCR sequence clusters from the two donors were largely donor specific. T-cell clones expanding and contracting after mild COVID-19 in two donors were tracked by longitudinal TCRalpha and TCRbeta repertoire sequencing. The cohort comprised two young, previously healthy adult volunteers, one female and one male.

Overall study outcomes, separate from this receptor: Only a couple of mild cases were covered by the study, and larger cohorts that include severe cases with pre-infection samples were considered necessary. The detection of some responding clones in pre-infection memory suggests that pre-existing cross-reactive memory T cells joined the SARS-CoV-2 response. Whether the second-wave clones peaking on day 37 were SARS-CoV-2 specific was not confirmed. From day 15 to 85, contracting clones showed balanced CD4/CD8 phenotypes, whereas a second wave of clones that expanded from day 15 to 37 leaned towards CD4+. Contracting CD4+ clones were found mainly in CM and EM memory subsets, while CD8+ clones were enriched in EMRA.

Ficoll-Paque density gradient centrifugation was used to isolate PBMCs. The instrument given in TCRdb is Illumina NovaSeq 6000. Using 5'RACE with constant-segment primers, TCRalpha and TCRbeta cDNA libraries were constructed, with sample barcodes and unique molecular identifiers added in the process. RNA was extracted from every sample with Trizol reagent. The libraries were amplified in two PCR steps, and the second step added a second sample barcode and Illumina TruSeq adapters. Libraries were sequenced on an Illumina NovaSeq with 2 x 150 bp paired-end reads. In the paper's pipeline: With migec v1.2.7, reads were demultiplexed and then collapsed into UMI-guided consensus sequences. Using mixcr v2.1.11, UMI consensuses were aligned to TRA and TRB V and J templates and then assembled into clonotypes. A clonotype was counted as expanded or contracted only if both edgeR and NoisET called the change significant, with noise models trained on biological replicates. For edgeR calls, the cutoffs were a false discovery rate-adjusted p below 0.01 and a log2 fold-change threshold of 1. As an exploratory analysis of dynamics, PCA with hierarchical clustering was applied to max-normalized trajectories of the 1000 most abundant clonotypes. Separately sequenced CD4+ and CD8+ repertoires were used to assign a CD4 or CD8 phenotype to each responding clone. TCRdb handled the public reads itself, with Q25 trimming in fastp and clone calling in MiXCR, and kept productive beta chains. A single entry per CDR3 protein holds the most common genes and DNA from its merged rows. The V and J calls come from TCRdb's annotation, not from the publication. For this sample the table gives some 200,000 distinct CDR3 sequences, of which around a fifth were detected only once. The ten largest clones add up to 20% to 25% of the sample.

In the germline V gene (reference sequence), CDR1 corresponds to LNHNV and CDR2 to YYDKDF. The CDR3 covers 15 residues, taking in both the cysteine and the phenylalanine. Only the CDR3 region is kept as DNA, spanning 45 bases read in frame from base 1. V loses 3 bases at its end and J loses 7 bases; junction bases beyond the gene matches: 5. This receptor was identified in an adult woman who had mild COVID-19 (a few samples of this study predate the infection). The sample titles of this study are shuffled in the database, so cell type and time point are left out; the donor was told from shared clones. The sample was PBMCs or a T cell subset sorted from them (not recorded which). The rearrangement joined TRBV15 to TRBJ1-4; 10 central bases correspond to TRBD1. This receptor carries the CDR3 CATSSRQGAIEKLFF. The DNA sequence follows: TGTGCCACCAGCAGTAGACAGGGGGCGATTGAAAAACTGTTTTTT.